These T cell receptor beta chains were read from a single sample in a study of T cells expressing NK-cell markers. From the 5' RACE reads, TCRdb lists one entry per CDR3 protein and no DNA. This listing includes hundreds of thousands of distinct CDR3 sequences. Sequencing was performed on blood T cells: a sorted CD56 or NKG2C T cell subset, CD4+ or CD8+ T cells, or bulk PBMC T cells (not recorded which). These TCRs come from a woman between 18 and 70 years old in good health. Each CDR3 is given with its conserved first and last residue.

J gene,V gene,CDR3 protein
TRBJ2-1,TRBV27,CASSPTRYNEQFF
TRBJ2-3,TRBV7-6,CASKLTSGGDTQYF
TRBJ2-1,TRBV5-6,CATGRGHSYNEQFF
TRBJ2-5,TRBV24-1,CATSDFSETQYF
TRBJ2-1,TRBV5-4,CASSLVRSGTYNEQFF
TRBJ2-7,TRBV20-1,CSALAQGNTYEQYF
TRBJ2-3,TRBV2,CASSAPSGRVHADTQYF
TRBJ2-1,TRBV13,CASSPRWGGRGNEQFF
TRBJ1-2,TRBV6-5,CASSDNYLWSTF
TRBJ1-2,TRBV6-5,CASSYLGQGNGYTF
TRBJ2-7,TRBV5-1,CASGLGSSYEQYF
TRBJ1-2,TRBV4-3,CASSTTGGAGYGYTF
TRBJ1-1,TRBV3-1,CASSPFRQENTEAFF
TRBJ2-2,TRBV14,CASSRGLGTVNTGELFF
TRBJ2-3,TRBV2,CAIPRRASGISTDTQYF
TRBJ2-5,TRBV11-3,CASSLGELGDQETQYF
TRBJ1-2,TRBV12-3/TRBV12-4,CASSFETGVSGYTF
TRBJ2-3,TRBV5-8,CASSLEWDRGTDTQYF